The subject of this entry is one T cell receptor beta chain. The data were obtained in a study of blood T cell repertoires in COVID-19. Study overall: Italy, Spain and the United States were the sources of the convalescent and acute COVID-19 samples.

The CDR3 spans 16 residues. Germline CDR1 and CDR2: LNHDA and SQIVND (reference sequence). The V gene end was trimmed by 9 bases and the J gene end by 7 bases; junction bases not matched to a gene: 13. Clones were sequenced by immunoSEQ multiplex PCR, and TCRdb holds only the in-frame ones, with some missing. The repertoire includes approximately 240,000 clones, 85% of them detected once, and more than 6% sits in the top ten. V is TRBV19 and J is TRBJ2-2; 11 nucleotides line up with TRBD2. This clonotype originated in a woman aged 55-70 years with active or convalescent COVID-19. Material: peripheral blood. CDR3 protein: CASRLAGSTRIGELFF. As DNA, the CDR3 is TGTGCCAGCAGACTAGCGGGGTCTACTCGCATCGGGGAGCTGTTTTTT.